Listed here is a single T cell receptor beta chain. Trimming at V came to 5 bases and at J to 6 bases, leaving 5 bases not matched to a gene. This CDR3 has 14 residues. Germline CDR1 is SGHTA and CDR2 is FQGNSA. The source of the sample is a study of blood T cell repertoires in COVID-19. The authors' processing: It was from reference gene primer amplification that nucleated cell counts were estimated. Here immunoSEQ multiplex PCR was the method, and the copy in TCRdb shows in-frame clones only, minus some. D and trimming come from the DNA, and the V and J calls and clone size come from that table. The repertoire includes some 45,000 clones, approximately 86% of them detected once, and 31% sits in the top ten.

The chain has TRBV7-2 and TRBJ1-2; the match to TRBD1 covers 11 bases. Specimen: peripheral blood. The sequence came from a woman over 75 with acute or convalescent COVID-19. The CDR3 nucleotides are TGTGCCAGCAGCCACGGACAGGGGGCTAATGGCTACACCTTC. It yields the protein CASSHGQGANGYTF. The entire variable domain, with the rest obtained from reference TRBV7-2 and TRBJ1-2, is as follows: GAGVSQSPSNKVTEKGKDVELRCDPISGHTALYWYRQSLGQGLEFLIYFQGNSAPDKSGLPSDRFSAERTGGSVSTLTIQRTQQEDSAVYLCASSHGQGANGYTFGSGTRLTVV.